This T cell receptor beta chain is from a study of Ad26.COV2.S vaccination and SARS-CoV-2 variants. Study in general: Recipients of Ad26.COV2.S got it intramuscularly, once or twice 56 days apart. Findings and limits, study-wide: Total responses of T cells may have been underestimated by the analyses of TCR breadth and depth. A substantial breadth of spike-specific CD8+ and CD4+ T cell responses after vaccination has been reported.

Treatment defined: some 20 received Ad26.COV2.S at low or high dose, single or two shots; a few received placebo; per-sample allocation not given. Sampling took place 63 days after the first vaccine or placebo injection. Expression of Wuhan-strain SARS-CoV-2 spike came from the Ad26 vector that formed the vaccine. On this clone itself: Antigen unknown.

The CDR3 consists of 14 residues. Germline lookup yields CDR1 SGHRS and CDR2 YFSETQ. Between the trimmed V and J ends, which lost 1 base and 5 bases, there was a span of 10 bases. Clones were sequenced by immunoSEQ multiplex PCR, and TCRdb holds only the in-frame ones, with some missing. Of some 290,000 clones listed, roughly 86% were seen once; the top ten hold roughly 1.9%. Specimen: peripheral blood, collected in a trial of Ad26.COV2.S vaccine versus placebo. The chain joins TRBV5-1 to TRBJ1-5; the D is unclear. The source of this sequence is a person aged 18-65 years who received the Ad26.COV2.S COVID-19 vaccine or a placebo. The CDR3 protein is CASSLRAGDQPQHF. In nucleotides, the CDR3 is TGCGCCAGCAGCTTGAGGGCCGGAGATCAGCCCCAGCATTTT.